This T cell receptor (beta chain) is from a study of blood T cell repertoires in COVID-19. Looking at the study overall: Nucleic acid was either cDNA or gDNA, and it came from T cells, B-cell-depleted T cells, or PBMCs.

CDR1 SGHRS and CDR2 YFSETQ come from the germline V gene. This CDR3 has 13 amino acids. Between the trimmed V and J ends, which lost 7 bases and 3 bases, there was a span of 13 bases. The repertoire was sequenced with immunoSEQ multiplex PCR; TCRdb's copy has only in-frame clones and lacks some. The sample lists 540,000 or so clones; 85% to 90% were seen once. Sequenced sample: peripheral blood. The rearrangement links TRBV5-1 to TRBJ2-5; D possibly corresponds to TRBD1 (6 bases). This sequence originates from a woman aged 50 to 60 with COVID-19, enrolled during active disease. The CDR3 DNA reads as TGCGCCAGCTCTGGGGACACCGAAGAGACCCAGTACTTC. Translation: CASSGDTEETQYF. The variable domain in full, completed from reference TRBV5-1 and TRBJ2-5, reads KAGVTQTPRYLIKTRGQQVTLSCSPISGHRSVSWYQQTPGQGLQFLFEYFSETQRNKGNFPGRFSGRQFSNSRSEMNVSTLELGDSALYLCASSGDTEETQYFGPGTRLLVL.